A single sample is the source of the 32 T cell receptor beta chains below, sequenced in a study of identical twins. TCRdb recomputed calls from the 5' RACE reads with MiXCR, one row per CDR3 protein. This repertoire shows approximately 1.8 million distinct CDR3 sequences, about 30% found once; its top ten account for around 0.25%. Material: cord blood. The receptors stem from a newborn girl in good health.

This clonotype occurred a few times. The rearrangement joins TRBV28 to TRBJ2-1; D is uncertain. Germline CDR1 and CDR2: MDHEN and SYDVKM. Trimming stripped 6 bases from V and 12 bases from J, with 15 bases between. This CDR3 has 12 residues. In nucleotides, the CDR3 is TGTGCCAGCAGACACAACTGGGGTAGGCAGTTCTTC. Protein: CASRHNWGRQFF. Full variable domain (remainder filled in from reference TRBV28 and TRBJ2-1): DVKVTQSSRYLVKRTGEKVFLECVQDMDHENMFWYRQDPGLGLRLIYFSYDVKMKEKGDIPEGYSVSREKKERFSLILESASTNQTSMYLCASRHNWGRQFFGPGTRLTVL.

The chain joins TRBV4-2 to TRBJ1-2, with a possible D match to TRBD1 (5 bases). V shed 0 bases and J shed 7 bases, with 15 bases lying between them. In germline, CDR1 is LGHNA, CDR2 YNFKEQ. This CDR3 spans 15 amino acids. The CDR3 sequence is CASSQEWRGGGGYTF. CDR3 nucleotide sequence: TGTGCCAGCAGCCAAGAGTGGAGGGGTGGGGGTGGCTACACCTTC.

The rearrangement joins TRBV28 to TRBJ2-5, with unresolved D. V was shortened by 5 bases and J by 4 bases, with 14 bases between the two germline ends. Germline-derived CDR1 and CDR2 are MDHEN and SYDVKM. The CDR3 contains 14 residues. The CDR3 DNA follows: TGTGCCAGCAGTCTCGGACCGAACCGAGAGACCCAGTACTTC. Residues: CASSLGPNRETQYF.

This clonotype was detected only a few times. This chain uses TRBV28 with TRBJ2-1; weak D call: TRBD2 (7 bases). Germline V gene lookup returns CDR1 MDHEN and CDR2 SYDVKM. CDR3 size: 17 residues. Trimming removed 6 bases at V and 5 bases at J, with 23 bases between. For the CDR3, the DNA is TGTGCCAGCAGCCCTACAGGGAGGGGGAGAGGAGACAATGAGCAGTTCTTC. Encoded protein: CASSPTGRGRGDNEQFF.

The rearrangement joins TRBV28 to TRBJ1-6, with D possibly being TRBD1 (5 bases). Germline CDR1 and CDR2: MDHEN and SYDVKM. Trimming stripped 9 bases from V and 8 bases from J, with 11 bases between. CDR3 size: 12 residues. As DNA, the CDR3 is TGTGCCAGTGAGGGGTTTGATTCACCCCTCCACTTT. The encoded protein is CASEGFDSPLHF.

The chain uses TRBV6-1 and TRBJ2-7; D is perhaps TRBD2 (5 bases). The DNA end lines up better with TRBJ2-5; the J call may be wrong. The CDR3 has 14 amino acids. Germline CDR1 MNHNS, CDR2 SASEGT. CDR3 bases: TGTGCCAGCTGGATGGGGAGCTTTCAAGAGACCCAGTACTTC. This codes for CASWMGSFQETQYF.

The CDR3 DNA reads TGTGCCAGCAGCCGAAACGGGCCCACTCCATACAATGAGCAGTTCTTC. It codes for CASSRNGPTPYNEQFF. The V call is TRBV7-2, the J call TRBJ2-1; D gene unclear. V was pared by 5 bases and J by 4 bases, with 18 bases between. The CDR3 runs 16 residues. The germline CDR1 and CDR2 sequences are SGHTA and FQGNSA.

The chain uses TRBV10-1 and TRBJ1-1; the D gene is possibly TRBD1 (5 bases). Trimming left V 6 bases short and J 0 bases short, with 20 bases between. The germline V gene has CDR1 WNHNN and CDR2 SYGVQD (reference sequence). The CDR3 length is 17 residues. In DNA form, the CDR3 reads TGCGCCAGCAGCGGTACCCAGGGTAGCCGGATGAACACTGAAGCTTTCTTT. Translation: CASSGTQGSRMNTEAFF.

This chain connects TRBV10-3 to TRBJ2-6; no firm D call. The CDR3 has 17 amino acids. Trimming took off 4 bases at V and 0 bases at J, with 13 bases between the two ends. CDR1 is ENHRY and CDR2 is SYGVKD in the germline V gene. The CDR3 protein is CAISGTVPASGANVLTF. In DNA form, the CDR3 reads TGTGCCATCAGTGGGACCGTGCCGGCCTCTGGGGCCAACGTCCTGACTTTC.

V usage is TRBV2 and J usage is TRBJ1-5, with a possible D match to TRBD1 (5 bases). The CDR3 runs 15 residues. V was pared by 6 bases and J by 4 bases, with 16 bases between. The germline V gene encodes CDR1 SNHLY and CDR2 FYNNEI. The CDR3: CASRRDRPVNQPQHF. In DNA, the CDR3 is TGTGCCAGCAGGCGGGACCGCCCTGTGAATCAGCCCCAGCATTTT.

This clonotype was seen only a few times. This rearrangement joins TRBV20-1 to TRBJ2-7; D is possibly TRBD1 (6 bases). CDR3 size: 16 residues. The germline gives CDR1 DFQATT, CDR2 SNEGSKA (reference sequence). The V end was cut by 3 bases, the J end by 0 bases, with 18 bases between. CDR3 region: CSASILQGPGSYEQYF. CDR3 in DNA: TGCAGTGCTAGCATCCTTCAGGGGCCGGGCTCCTACGAGCAGTACTTC.

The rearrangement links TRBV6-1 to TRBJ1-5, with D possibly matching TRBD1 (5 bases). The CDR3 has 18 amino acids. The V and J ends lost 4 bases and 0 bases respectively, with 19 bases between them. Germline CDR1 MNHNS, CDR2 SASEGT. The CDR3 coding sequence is TGTGCCAGCAGTGTTTCCCTGCCGGGACGGAATAGCAATCAGCCCCAGCATTTT. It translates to CASSVSLPGRNSNQPQHF.

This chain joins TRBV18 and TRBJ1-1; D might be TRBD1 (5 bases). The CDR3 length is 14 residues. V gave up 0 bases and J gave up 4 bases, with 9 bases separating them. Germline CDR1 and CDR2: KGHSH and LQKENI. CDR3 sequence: CASSPPRGTTEAFF. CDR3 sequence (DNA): TGTGCCAGCTCACCACCACGGGGGACCACTGAAGCTTTCTTT. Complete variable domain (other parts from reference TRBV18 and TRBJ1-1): NAGVMQNPRHLVRRRGQEARLRCSPMKGHSHVYWYRQLPEEGLKFMVYLQKENIIDESGMPKERFSAEFPKEGPSILRIQQVVRGDSAAYFCASSPPRGTTEAFFGQGTRLTVV.

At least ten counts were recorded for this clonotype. Written as DNA, the CDR3 is TGTGCCAGCACCAGACTAGCGGACTACGAGCAGTACTTC. It translates to CASTRLADYEQYF. The gene calls are TRBV2 and TRBJ2-7, with TRBD2 identical over 9 bases. V lost 7 bases to trimming and J lost 3 bases; unmatched junction nucleotides: 4. The CDR3 contains 13 residues. Germline-derived CDR1 and CDR2 are SNHLY and FYNNEI. The whole variable domain, filled in from reference TRBV2 and TRBJ2-7, reads EPEVTQTPSHQVTQMGQEVILRCVPISNHLYFYWYRQILGQKVEFLVSFYNNEISEKSEIFDDQFSVERPDGSNFTLKIRSTKLEDSAMYFCASTRLADYEQYFGPGTRLTVT.

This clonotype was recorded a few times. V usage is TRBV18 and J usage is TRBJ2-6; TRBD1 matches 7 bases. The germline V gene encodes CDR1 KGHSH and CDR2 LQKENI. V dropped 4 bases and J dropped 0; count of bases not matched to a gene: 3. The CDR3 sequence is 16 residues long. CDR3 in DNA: TGTGCCAGCTCACAGGACAGGCCCTCTGGGGCCAACGTCCTGACTTTC. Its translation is CASSQDRPSGANVLTF.

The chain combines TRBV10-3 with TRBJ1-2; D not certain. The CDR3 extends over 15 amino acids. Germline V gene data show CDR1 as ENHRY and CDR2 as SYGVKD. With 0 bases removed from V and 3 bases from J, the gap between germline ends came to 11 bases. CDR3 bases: TGTGCCATCAGTGAGTCGGGAAGGAGGGACTATGGCTACACCTTC. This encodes CAISESGRRDYGYTF.

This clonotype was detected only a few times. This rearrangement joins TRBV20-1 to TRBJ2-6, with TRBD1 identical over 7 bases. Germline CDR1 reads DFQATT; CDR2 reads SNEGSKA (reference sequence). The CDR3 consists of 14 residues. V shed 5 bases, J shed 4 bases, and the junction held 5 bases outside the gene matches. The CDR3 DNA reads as TGCAGTGCTTGGGACAGAAGAGGGGCCAACGTCCTGACTTTC. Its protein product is CSAWDRRGANVLTF.

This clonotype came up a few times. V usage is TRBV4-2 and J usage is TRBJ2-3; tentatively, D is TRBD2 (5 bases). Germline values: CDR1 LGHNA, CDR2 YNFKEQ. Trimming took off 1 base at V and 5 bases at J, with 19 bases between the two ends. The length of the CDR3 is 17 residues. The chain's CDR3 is CASSQVGEGPVGDTQYF. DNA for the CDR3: TGTGCCAGCAGCCAAGTGGGCGAGGGCCCCGTAGGAGATACGCAGTATTTT.

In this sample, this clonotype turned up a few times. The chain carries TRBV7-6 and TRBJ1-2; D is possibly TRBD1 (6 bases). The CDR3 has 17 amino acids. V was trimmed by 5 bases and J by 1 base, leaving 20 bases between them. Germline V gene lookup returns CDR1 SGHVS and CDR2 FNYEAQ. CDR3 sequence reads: CASSPGQRGYNNYGYTF. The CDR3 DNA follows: TGTGCCAGCAGCCCCGGACAGAGAGGGTACAATAACTATGGCTACACCTTC.

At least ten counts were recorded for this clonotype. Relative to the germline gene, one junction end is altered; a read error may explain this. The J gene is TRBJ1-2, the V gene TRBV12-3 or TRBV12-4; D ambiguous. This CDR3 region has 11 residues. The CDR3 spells CASSLRYGYTF. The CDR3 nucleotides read TGCGCCAGCAGCTTGCGCTATGGCTACACCTTC.

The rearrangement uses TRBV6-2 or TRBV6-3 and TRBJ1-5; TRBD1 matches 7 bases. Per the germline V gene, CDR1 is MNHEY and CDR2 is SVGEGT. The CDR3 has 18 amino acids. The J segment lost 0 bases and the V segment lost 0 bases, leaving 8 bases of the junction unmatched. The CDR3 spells CASSYSTGQPLSNQPQHF. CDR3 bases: TGTGCCAGCAGTTACTCGACGGGACAGCCTCTTAGCAATCAGCCCCAGCATTTT.

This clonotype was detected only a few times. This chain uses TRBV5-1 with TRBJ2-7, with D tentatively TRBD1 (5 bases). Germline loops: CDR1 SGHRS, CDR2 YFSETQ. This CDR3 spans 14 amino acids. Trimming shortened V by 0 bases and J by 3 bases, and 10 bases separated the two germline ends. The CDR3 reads CASSLESGRYEQYF. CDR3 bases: TGCGCCAGCAGCTTGGAATCAGGGCGCTACGAGCAGTACTTC.

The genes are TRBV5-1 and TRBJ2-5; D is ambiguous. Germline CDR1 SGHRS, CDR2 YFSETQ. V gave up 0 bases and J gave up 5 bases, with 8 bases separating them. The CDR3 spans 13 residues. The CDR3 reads CASSLGPDETQYF. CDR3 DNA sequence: TGCGCCAGCAGCTTGGGGCCAGATGAGACCCAGTACTTC.

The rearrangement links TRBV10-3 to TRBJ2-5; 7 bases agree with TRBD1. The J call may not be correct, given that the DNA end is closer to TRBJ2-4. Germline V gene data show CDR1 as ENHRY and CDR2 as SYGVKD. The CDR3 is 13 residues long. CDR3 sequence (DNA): TGTGCCATCGCCGGGACAGCCCGCGGCATTCAGTACTTC. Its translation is CAIAGTARGIQYF.

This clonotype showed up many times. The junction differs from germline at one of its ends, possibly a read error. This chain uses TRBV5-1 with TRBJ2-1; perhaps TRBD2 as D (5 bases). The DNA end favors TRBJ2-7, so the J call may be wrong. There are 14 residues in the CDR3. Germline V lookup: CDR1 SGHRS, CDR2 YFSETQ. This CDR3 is CASSLASSYNEQYF. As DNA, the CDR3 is TGTGCCAGCAGTTTAGCGAGCTCCTACAATGAGCAGTACTTC.

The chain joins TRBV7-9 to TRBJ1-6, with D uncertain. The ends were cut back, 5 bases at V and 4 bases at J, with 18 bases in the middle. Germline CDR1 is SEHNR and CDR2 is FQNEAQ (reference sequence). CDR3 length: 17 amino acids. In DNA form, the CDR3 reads TGTGCCAGCAGCATGGCCTTCGACACTGGGTATAATTCACCCCTCCACTTT. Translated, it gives CASSMAFDTGYNSPLHF.

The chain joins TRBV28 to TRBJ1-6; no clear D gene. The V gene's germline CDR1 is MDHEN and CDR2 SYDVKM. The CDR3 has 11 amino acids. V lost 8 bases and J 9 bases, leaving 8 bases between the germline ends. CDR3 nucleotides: TGTGCCAGCCAGTCGGGTTCACCCCTCCACTTT. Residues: CASQSGSPLHF.

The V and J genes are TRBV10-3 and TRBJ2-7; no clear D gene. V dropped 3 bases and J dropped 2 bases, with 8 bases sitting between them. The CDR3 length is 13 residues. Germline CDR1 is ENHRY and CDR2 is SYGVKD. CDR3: CAISESGPYEQYF. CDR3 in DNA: TGTGCCATCAGTGAAAGTGGGCCCTACGAGCAGTACTTC.

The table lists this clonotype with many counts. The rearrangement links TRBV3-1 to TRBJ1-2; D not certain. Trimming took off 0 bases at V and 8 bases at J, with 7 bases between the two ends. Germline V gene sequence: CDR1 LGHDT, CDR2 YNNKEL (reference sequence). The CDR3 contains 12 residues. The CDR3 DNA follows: TGTGCCAGCAGCCAAGATCGGGCGGGCTACACCTTC. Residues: CASSQDRAGYTF.

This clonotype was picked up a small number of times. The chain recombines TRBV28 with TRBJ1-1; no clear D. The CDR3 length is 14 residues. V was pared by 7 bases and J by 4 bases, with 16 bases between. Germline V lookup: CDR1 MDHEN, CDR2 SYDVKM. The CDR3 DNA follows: TGTGCCAGCACCCAATTCAAACCTCTCACTGAAGCTTTCTTT. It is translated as CASTQFKPLTEAFF. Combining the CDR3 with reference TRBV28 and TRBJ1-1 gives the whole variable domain DVKVTQSSRYLVKRTGEKVFLECVQDMDHENMFWYRQDPGLGLRLIYFSYDVKMKEKGDIPEGYSVSREKKERFSLILESASTNQTSMYLCASTQFKPLTEAFFGQGTRLTVV.

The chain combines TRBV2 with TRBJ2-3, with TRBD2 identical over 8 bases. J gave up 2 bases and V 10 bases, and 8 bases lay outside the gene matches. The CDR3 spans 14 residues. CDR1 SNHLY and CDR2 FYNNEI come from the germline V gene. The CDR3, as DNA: TGTGCCACCATGATGACTAGCGCCACAGATACGCAGTATTTT. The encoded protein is CATMMTSATDTQYF.

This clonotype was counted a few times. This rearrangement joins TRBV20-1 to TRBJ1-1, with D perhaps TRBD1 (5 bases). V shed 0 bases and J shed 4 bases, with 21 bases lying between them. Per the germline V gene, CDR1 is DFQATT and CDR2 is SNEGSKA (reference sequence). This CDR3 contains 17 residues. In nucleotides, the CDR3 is TGCAGTGCTAGAGATCTCACTTCGGGACGGGGAGGCACTGAAGCTTTCTTT. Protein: CSARDLTSGRGGTEAFF.